This T cell receptor beta chain was found in a study of T cell responses to AZD1222 COVID-19 vaccine. Sequencing used immunoSEQ multiplex PCR; TCRdb keeps in-frame clones, though not all of them. The sample has almost 70,000 clones, around 78% seen once. Study-level findings and limits: Sampling that yielded the repertoires occurred only after the peak T cell response. After two AZD1222 doses, spike-specific TCR breadth and depth rose versus day 0. Most donors were white British and more were female, and clonal diversity was possibly underestimated. Just a handful of people given AZD1222 tested seropositive at baseline.

The V end was cut by 6 bases, the J end by 7 bases, with 10 bases between. CDR3 length: 11 amino acids. Germline lookup yields CDR1 MNHEY and CDR2 SVGEGT. This clone came up once. Its target is not known. The TCR comes from an adult who received the AZD1222 COVID-19 vaccine. The sample consisted of peripheral blood, taken 28 days after the second AZD1222 dose. This chain uses TRBV6-2 or TRBV6-3 with TRBJ2-7; no clear D. The CDR3 sequence: CASSLPWEQYF. CDR3 coding DNA: TGTGCCAGCAGCCTCCCTTGGGAGCAGTACTTC.